The clone carrying this TCR beta chain was observed a few times. Its antigen remains unidentified. Germline assignment: CDR1 SQVTM and CDR2 ANQGSEA. V was pared by 4 bases and J by 0 bases, with 9 bases of the junction left unmatched. The CDR3 has 18 residues. The extraction recovered at least 5 micrograms of total RNA per sample. The source of the sample is a study of blood T cells in healthy people across ages. Study conclusions and caveats: The study found TCR beta diversity correlated strongly with naive T cell percentage.

Primers used in a second PCR of about 6 to 11 cycles were a sample-barcoded 5' primer and a J-beta primer mix. TCRdb processed the 5' RACE reads anew with MiXCR; each CDR3 protein has one entry. Of 870,000 or so distinct CDR3 sequences in the sample, about 28% were seen once. Sequencing used blood. The sequence was obtained from a woman of 80 years or more in good health. The chain combines TRBV29-1 with TRBJ2-1; 13 bases fit TRBD2. CDR3 DNA sequence: TGCAGCGTTGGGTTGAGGACTAGCGGGGGACTCTCCTACAATGAGCAGTTCTTC. Translated, it gives CSVGLRTSGGLSYNEQFF.